This T cell receptor beta chain derives from a study of blood T cell repertoires in COVID-19. Study-wide context: Donors in the United States, Italy and Spain gave samples during acute or convalescent COVID-19. PBMCs, B-cell-depleted T cells, or T cells provided the cDNA or gDNA that made up the material.

Germline V gives CDR1 LNHDA, CDR2 SQIVND (reference sequence). Trimming shortened V by 3 bases and J by 5 bases, and 10 bases separated the two germline ends. This CDR3 comprises 13 residues. As processed by the authors: Estimation of nucleated cell counts relied on the amplification of reference gene primers. Assay used: immunoSEQ multiplex PCR; TCRdb lists only in-frame clones, some missing. The V and J calls and clone size are taken from that table; D and trimming were inferred from the DNA. The sample gives a few hundred thousand clones, around 86% of which show up once; around 1.7% is in the top ten.

Sequencing was carried out using peripheral blood. This clonotype was sampled from a woman aged 45-59 years with acute or convalescent COVID-19. The V gene is TRBV19, the J gene TRBJ2-5; TRBD2 is a possible D gene (6 bases). In DNA, the CDR3 is TGTGCCAGTAGTATGTCGGGAGCTGAGACCCAGTACTTC. Translating it yields CASSMSGAETQYF.